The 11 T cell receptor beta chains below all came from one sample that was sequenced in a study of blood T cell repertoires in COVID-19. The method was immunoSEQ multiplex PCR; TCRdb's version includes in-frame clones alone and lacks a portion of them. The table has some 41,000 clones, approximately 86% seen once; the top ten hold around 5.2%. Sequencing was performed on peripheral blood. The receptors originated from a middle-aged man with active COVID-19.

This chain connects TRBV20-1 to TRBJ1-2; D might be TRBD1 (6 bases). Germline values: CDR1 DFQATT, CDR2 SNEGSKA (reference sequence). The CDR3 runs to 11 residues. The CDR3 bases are TGCGTGCGGGGGACAAGGGTTGGCTACACCTTC. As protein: CVRGTRVGYTF.

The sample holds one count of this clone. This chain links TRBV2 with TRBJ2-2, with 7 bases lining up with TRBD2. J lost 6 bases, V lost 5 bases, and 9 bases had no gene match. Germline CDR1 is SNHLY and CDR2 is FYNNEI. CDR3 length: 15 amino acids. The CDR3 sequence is CASSLTLGGAGELFF. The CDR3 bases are TGTGCCAGCAGTCTTACACTTGGGGGGGCCGGGGAGCTGTTTTTT.

The CDR3 sequence is CASSQLPSLREYF. CDR3 DNA sequence: TGTGCCAGCAGTCAACTCCCGAGCCTCCGGGAGTACTTC. The gene calls are TRBV28 and TRBJ2-7, with unresolved D. The CDR3 runs to 13 residues. Trimming took 5 bases from V and 11 from J, leaving 19 bases between them. Germline lookup yields CDR1 MDHEN and CDR2 SYDVKM.

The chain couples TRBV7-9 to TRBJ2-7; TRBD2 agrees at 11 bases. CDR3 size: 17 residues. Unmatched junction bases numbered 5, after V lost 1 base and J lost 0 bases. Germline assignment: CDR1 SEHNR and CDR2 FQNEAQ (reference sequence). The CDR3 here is CASSLGLAGGGSYEQYF. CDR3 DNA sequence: TGTGCCAGCAGCTTAGGGCTAGCGGGAGGTGGCTCCTACGAGCAGTACTTC.

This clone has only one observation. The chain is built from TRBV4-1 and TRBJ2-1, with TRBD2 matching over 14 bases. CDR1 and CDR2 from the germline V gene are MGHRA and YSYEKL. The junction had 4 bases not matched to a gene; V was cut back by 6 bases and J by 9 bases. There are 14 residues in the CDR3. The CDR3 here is CASSRGTSGGEQFF. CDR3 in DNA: TGCGCCAGCAGTCGCGGGACTAGCGGGGGTGAGCAGTTCTTC.

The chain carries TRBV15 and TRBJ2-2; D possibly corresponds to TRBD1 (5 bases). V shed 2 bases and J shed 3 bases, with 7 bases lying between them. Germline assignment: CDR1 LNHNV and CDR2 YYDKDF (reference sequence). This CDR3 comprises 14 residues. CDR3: CATSRIGDTGELFF. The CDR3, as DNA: TGTGCCACCAGCAGAATAGGGGACACCGGGGAGCTGTTTTTT.

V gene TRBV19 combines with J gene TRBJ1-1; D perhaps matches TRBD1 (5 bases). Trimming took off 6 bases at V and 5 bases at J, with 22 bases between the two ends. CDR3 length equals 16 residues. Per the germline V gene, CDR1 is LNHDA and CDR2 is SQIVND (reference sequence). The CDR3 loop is CASRVFRDYGPTEAFF. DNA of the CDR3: TGTGCCAGTAGGGTTTTCCGGGACTATGGACCGACTGAAGCTTTCTTT.

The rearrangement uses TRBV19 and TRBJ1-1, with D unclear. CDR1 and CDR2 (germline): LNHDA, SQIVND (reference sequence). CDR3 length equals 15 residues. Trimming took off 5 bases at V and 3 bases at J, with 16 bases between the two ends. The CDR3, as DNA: TGTGCCAGTAGTTCCCGACTAAATGAGGACACTGAAGCTTTCTTT. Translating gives CASSSRLNEDTEAFF.

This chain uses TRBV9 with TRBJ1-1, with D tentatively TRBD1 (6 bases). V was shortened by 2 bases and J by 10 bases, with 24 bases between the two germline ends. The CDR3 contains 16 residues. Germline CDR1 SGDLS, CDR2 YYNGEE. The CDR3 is CASSVTARTDYGTAFF. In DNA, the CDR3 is TGTGCCAGCAGCGTCACCGCCAGGACAGACTATGGTACAGCTTTCTTT. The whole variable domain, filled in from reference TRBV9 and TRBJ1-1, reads DSGVTQTPKHLITATGQRVTLRCSPRSGDLSVYWYQQSLDQGLQFLIQYYNGEERAKGNILERFSAQQFPDLHSELNLSSLELGDSALYFCASSVTARTDYGTAFFGQGTRLTVV.

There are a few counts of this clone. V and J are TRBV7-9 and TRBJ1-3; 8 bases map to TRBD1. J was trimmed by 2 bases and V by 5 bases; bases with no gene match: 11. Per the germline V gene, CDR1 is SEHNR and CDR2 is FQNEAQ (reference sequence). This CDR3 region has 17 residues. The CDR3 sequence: CASSPTDRGLAGNTIYF. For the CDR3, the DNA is TGTGCCAGCAGCCCGACTGACAGGGGCCTAGCTGGAAACACCATATATTTT.

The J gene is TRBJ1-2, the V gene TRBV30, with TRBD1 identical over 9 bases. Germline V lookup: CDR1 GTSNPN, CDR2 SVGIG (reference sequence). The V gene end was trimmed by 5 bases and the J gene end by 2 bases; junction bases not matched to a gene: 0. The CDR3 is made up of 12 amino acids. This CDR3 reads CAWGTGNYGYTF. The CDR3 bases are TGTGCCTGGGGGACAGGGAACTATGGCTACACCTTC.